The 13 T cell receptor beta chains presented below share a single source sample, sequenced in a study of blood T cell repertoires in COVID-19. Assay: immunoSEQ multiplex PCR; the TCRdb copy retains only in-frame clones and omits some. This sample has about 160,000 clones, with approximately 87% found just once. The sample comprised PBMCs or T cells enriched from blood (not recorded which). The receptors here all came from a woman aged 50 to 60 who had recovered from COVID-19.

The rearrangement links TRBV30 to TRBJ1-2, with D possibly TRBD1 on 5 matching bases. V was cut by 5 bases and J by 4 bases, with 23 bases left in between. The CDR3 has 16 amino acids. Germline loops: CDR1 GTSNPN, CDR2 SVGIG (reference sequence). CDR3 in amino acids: CAWETGKAGLSYGYTF. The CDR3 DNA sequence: TGTGCCTGGGAGACTGGGAAAGCGGGACTCAGCTATGGCTACACCTTC.

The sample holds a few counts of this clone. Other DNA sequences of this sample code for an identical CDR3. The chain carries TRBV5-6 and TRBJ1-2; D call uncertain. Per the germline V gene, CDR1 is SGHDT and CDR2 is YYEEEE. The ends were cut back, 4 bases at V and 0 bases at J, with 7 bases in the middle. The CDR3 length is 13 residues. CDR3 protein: CASSRRANYGYTF. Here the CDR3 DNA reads TGTGCCAGCAGCCGCCGGGCTAACTATGGCTACACCTTC.

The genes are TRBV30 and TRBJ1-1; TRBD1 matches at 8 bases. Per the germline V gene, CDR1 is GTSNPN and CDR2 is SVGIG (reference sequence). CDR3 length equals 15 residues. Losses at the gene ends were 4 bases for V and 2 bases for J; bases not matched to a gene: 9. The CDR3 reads CAWTPLDRANTEAFF. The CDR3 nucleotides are TGTGCCTGGACCCCCTTGGACAGGGCTAACACTGAAGCTTTCTTT.

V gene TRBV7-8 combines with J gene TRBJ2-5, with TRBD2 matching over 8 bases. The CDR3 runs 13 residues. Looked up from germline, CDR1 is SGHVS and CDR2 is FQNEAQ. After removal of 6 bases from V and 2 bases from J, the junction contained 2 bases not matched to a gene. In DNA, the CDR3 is TGTGCCAGCAGTCGGGGGGGGCAAGAGACCCAGTACTTC. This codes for CASSRGGQETQYF.

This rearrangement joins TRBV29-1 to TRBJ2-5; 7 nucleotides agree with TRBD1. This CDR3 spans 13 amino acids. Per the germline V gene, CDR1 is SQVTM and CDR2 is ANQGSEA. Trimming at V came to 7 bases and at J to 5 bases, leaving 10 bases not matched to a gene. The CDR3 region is CSAGQGVGETQYF. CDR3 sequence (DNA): TGCAGCGCCGGGCAGGGGGTAGGTGAGACCCAGTACTTC.

In DNA, the CDR3 is TGTGCCAGTCTCGGGGGGCCTGGAGGTGAGCAGTTCTTC. Translation: CASLGGPGGEQFF. This sequence joins TRBV19 and TRBJ2-1; D might be TRBD2 (7 bases). This CDR3 has 13 amino acids. Germline-derived CDR1 and CDR2 are LNHDA and SQIVND (reference sequence). Trimming pared 8 bases from V and 9 bases from J, leaving 17 bases between. The full variable domain, rest sourced from reference TRBV19 and TRBJ2-1, is DGGITQSPKYLFRKEGQNVTLSCEQNLNHDAMYWYRQDPGQGLRLIYYSQIVNDFQKGDIAEGYSVSREKKESFPLTVTSAQKNPTAFYLCASLGGPGGEQFFGPGTRLTVL.

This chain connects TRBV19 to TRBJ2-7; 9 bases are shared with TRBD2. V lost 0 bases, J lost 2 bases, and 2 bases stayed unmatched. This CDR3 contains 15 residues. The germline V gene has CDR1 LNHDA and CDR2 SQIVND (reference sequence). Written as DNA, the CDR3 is TGTGCCAGTAGTATAGATCTAGCGGGGACCTACGAGCAGTACTTC. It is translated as CASSIDLAGTYEQYF.

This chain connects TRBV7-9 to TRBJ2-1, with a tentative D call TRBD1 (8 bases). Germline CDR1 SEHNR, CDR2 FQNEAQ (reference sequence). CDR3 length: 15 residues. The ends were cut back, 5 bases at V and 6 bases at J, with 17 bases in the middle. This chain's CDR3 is CASSPKQGGSNEQFF. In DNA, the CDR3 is TGTGCCAGCAGCCCCAAACAGGGGGGGAGCAATGAGCAGTTCTTC.

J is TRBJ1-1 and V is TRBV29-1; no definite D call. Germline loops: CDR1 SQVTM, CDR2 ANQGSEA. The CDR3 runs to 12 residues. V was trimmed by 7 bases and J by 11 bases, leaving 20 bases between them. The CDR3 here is CSALGTERVAFF. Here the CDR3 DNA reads TGCAGCGCCCTCGGAACGGAGAGGGTGGCTTTCTTT.

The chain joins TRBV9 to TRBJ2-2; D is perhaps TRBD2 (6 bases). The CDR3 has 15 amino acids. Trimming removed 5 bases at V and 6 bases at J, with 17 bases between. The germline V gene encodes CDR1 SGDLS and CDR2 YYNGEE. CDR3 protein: CASSPRLGRAGELFF. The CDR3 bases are TGTGCCAGCAGTCCACGACTAGGCCGGGCCGGGGAGCTGTTTTTT.

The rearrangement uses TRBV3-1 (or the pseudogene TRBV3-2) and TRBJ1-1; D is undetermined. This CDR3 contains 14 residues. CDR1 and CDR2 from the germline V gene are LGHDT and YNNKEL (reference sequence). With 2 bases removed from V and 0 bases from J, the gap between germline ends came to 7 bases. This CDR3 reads CASSQMALNTEAFF. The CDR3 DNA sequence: TGTGCCAGCAGCCAAATGGCACTGAACACTGAAGCTTTCTTT.

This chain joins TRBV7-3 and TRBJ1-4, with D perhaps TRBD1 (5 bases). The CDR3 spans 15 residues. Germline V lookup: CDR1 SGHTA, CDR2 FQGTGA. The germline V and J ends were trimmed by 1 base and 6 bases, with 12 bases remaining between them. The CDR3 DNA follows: TGTGCCAGCAGCTTAAGGGGCAGGGTTGATGAAAAACTGTTTTTT. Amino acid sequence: CASSLRGRVDEKLFF. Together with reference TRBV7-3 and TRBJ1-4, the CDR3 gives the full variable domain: GAGVSQTPSNKVTEKGKYVELRCDPISGHTALYWYRQSLGQGPEFLIYFQGTGAADDSGLPNDRFFAVRPEGSVSTLKIQRTERGDSAVYLCASSLRGRVDEKLFFGSGTQLSVL.

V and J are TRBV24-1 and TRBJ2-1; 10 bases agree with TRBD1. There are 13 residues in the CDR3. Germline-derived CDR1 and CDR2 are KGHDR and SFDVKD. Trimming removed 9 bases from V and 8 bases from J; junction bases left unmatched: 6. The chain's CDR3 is CATGTGAMDEQFF. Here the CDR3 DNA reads TGTGCCACCGGGACAGGGGCAATGGATGAGCAGTTCTTC.